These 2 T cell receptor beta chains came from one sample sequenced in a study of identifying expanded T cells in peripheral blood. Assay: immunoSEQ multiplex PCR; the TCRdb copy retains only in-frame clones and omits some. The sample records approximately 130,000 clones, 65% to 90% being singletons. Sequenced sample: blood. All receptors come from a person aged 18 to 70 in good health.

The CDR3 loop is CASSLGSRYEQYF. The CDR3 DNA sequence: TGTGCCAGCAGCTTGGGCTCGCGGTACGAGCAGTACTTC. This sequence joins TRBV5-8 and TRBJ2-7; the D is unclear. The V end lost 0 bases, the J end lost 4 bases, and 8 bases lay between the germline ends. CDR3 length: 13 amino acids. Germline-derived CDR1 and CDR2 are SGHTS and YDEGEE.

This CDR3 is CASSQGQRNQPQHF. Written as DNA, the CDR3 is TGTGCCAGCAGCCAAGGACAGCGCAATCAGCCCCAGCATTTT. The rearrangement joins TRBV4-2 to TRBJ1-5, with a possible D match to TRBD1 (5 bases). Trimming stripped 1 base from V and 2 bases from J, with 6 bases between. The germline CDR1 and CDR2 sequences are LGHNA and YNFKEQ. This CDR3 has 14 amino acids.